The present T cell receptor beta chain was sequenced within a study of post-analysis software for immune sequencing data. At the level of the study: Recorded subtypes: relapsing-remitting, secondary progressive, progressive-relapsing; some patients unannotated.

This clonotype was counted between two and nine times. No antigen is known for it. Study-level points and caveats: F measure showed strong co-clustering of same-batch samples. Among multiple sclerosis patients, normalized Chao1 diversity was significantly below that of controls. TRBV segments more frequent in patients than in controls numbered five and included TRBV5-6, TRBV5-1 and TRBV20-1.

Every TCR beta cDNA library bore unique molecular identifiers. T cells numbering roughly 1 to 10 million yielded cDNA molecules that totaled some 500,000. TCRdb passed the PCR reads through MiXCR, listing each CDR3 protein once. The sample has about 810,000 distinct CDR3 sequences, roughly 58% seen once. Germline V CDR1 and CDR2: SGHRS, YFSETQ. There are 16 residues in the CDR3. V lost 5 bases, J lost 1 base, and 16 bases lay in between. Sequenced sample: blood. V gene TRBV5-1 combines with J gene TRBJ2-1; D perhaps matches TRBD2 (7 bases). This receptor was identified in a girl aged 10-17 years with multiple sclerosis. The CDR3 loop is CASSFGGAVSYNEQFF. For the CDR3, the DNA is TGCGCCAGCAGTTTTGGGGGGGCGGTATCCTACAATGAGCAGTTCTTC. The full variable domain, in which reference TRBV5-1 and TRBJ2-1 provide the parts outside the CDR3, is KAGVTQTPRYLIKTRGQQVTLSCSPISGHRSVSWYQQTPGQGLQFLFEYFSETQRNKGNFPGRFSGRQFSNSRSEMNVSTLELGDSALYLCASSFGGAVSYNEQFFGPGTRLTVL.